This T cell receptor beta chain was found in a study of T cell repertoires in cytomegalovirus infection. For the study at large: An indication of both CMV infection and matching HLA type came from public TCR beta signatures.

Study results and caveats: There were carriers of CMV plus the relevant HLA, and cumulative public TCR beta family frequency identified them. The ex vivo response showed dominance by HLA-C-restricted CMV-specific TCR beta clonotypes.

TCRdb ran MiXCR on the reads and lists one entry per CDR3 protein. The sample has 290,000 or so distinct CDR3 sequences, about a tenth seen once. A word on this clonotype: Its antigen remains unidentified. A much larger clone lies one base from this, so it may be a read error.

The specimen sequenced was PBMCs. The receptor comes from a human donor in good health (CMV status not recorded). Some clones in this sample may be carry-over from other donors' samples.

The CDR3 DNA reads as TGTGCCAGCAGCCAGGGCCAAGAGACCCAGTACTTC. Its translation: CASSQGQETQYF. This rearrangement joins TRBV28 to TRBJ2-5; tentatively, D is TRBD1 (5 bases). Germline V lookup: CDR1 MDHEN, CDR2 SYDVKM. There are 12 residues in the CDR3. V gave up 6 bases and J gave up 1 base, with 6 bases separating them.